This T cell receptor beta chain was found in a study of blood T cell repertoires in COVID-19. Germline V gene sequence: CDR1 SGHNT, CDR2 YYREEE (reference sequence). The CDR3 totals 14 residues. J gave up 1 base and V 4 bases, and 4 bases lay outside the gene matches. Sequencing was performed with immunoSEQ multiplex PCR; in TCRdb, only in-frame clones are kept and a portion is missing. This sample has approximately 180,000 clones, with 65% to 90% found just once. This study enrolled people aged about 18 to 95 from around 26 US geographic areas. The chain couples TRBV5-4 to TRBJ1-1; 7 bases agree with TRBD1. The sample taken for sequencing was PBMCs or T cells enriched from blood (not recorded which). The TCR sequence derives from an older woman with acute COVID-19. The CDR3 is CASSADRANTEAFF. DNA for the CDR3: TGTGCCAGCAGCGCTGACAGGGCGAACACTGAAGCTTTCTTT.